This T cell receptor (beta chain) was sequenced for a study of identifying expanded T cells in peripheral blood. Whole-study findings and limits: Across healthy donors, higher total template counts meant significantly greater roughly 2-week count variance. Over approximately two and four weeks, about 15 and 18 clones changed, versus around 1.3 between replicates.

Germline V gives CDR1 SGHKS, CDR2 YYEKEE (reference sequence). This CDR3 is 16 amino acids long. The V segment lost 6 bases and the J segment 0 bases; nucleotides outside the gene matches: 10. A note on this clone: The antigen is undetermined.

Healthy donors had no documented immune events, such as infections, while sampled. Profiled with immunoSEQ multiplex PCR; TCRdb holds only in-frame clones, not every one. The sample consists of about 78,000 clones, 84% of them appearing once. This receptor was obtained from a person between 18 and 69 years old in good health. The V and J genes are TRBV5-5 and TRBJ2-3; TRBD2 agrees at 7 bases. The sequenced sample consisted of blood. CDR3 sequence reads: CASTLGLAASTDTQYF. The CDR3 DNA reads TGTGCCAGCACCCTGGGGCTAGCGGCTAGCACAGATACGCAGTATTTT.